This T cell receptor (beta chain) originates from a study of early T cells in non-severe SARS-CoV-2 infection. TCRdb ran MiXCR on the 5' RACE reads and lists one entry per CDR3 protein. The sample contains 50,000 to 55,000 distinct CDR3 sequences, less than 9.5% of which appear only once. From germline, CDR1 is MNHNY and CDR2 SVGAGI (reference sequence). CDR3 length: 13 amino acids. Trimming took 6 bases from V and 2 from J, leaving 11 bases between them. This clonotype was observed many times. This sequence joins TRBV6-6 and TRBJ2-7; D gene unclear. The specimen was whole blood. The receptor comes from an adult who was a healthcare worker with PCR-confirmed SARS-CoV-2 infection or an uninfected control (not recorded which). CDR3 residues: CASRGRHPYEQYF. The CDR3 nucleotides are TGTGCCAGCAGGGGTAGACATCCCTACGAGCAGTACTTC.